The 27 T cell receptor beta chains below were found in one sample sequenced in a study of T cell changes during pregnancy in multiple sclerosis. The method was immunoSEQ multiplex PCR; TCRdb's version includes in-frame clones alone and lacks a portion of them. The sample gives about 35,000 clones, roughly nine tenths of which show up once; 0.78% is in the top ten. The source material was CD4+ T cells from peripheral blood mononuclear cells, sampled after pregnancy. The receptors come from a female donor in good health, enrolled as a control in a pregnancy study.

The chain uses TRBV6-5 and TRBJ2-7, with a weak D call TRBD2 (5 bases). In germline, CDR1 is MNHEY, CDR2 SVGAGI. The V and J ends lost 5 bases and 2 bases respectively, with 13 bases between them. The CDR3 covers 14 residues. The CDR3 DNA is TGTGCCAGCAGTAGGCTCTCGGGGACCTACGAGCAGTACTTC. Residues: CASSRLSGTYEQYF.

The chain combines TRBV25-1 with TRBJ2-1; a weak D match, TRBD2 (6 bases). The ends were cut back, 0 bases at V and 8 bases at J, with 14 bases in the middle. Germline CDR1 is MGHDK and CDR2 is SYGVNS. This CDR3 spans 15 amino acids. This chain's CDR3 is CASSEYGGGGDEQFF. The CDR3 nucleotides are TGTGCCAGCAGTGAATATGGCGGAGGAGGGGATGAGCAGTTCTTC.

CDR3 coding DNA: TGTGCCAGCAGCTTATGGCGGGAGAACTACAATGAGCAGTTCTTC. It is translated as CASSLWRENYNEQFF. V is TRBV13 and J is TRBJ2-1; 7 positions match TRBD2. J lost 3 bases, V lost 2 bases, and 4 bases had no gene match. This CDR3 has 15 residues. The germline gives CDR1 PRHDT, CDR2 FYEKMQ (reference sequence). Filled out from reference TRBV13 and TRBJ2-1, the complete variable domain reads AAGVIQSPRHLIKEKRETATLKCYPIPRHDTVYWYQQGPGQDPQFLISFYEKMQSDKGSIPDRFSAQQFSDYHSELNMSSLELGDSALYFCASSLWRENYNEQFFGPGTRLTVL.

Note on this clone: A junction end diverges from the germline sequence, so it may reflect a read error. The chain has TRBV10-3 and TRBJ2-7; 7 bases line up with TRBD1. Germline-derived CDR1 and CDR2 are ENHRY and SYGVKD. CDR3 size: 15 residues. The CDR3 DNA reads as TGTGCCATCAGTGAGTCAAGGGGGCGCTCCGACGAGCAGTACTTC. It codes for CAISESRGRSDEQYF.

This rearrangement joins TRBV7-2 to TRBJ1-5; D gene ambiguous. The germline V gene encodes CDR1 SGHTA and CDR2 FQGNSA. V was clipped by 1 base and J by 3 bases, with 13 bases between them. This CDR3 region has 16 residues. CDR3 sequence: CASSLGVRTTNQPQHF. The DNA of the CDR3 is TGTGCCAGCAGCTTAGGGGTGCGGACTACCAATCAGCCCCAGCATTTT. Together with reference TRBV7-2 and TRBJ1-5, the CDR3 gives the full variable domain: GAGVSQSPSNKVTEKGKDVELRCDPISGHTALYWYRQSLGQGLEFLIYFQGNSAPDKSGLPSDRFSAERTGGSVSTLTIQRTQQEDSAVYLCASSLGVRTTNQPQHFGDGTRLSIL.

The chain joins TRBV11-2 to TRBJ2-3; D is possibly TRBD2 (7 bases). V was shortened by 1 base and J by 7 bases, with 24 bases between the two germline ends. The V gene's germline CDR1 is SGHAT and CDR2 FQNNGV. The CDR3 extends over 18 amino acids. The CDR3 spells CASSLGGPTSRGGNTQYF. The CDR3 nucleotides are TGTGCCAGCAGCTTAGGGGGACCGACTAGCCGAGGGGGAAATACGCAGTATTTT.

The chain joins TRBV4-1 to TRBJ1-1; D is unresolved. V lost 4 bases and J 6 bases, leaving 18 bases between the germline ends. CDR3 length equals 15 residues. CDR1 is MGHRA, CDR2 YSYEKL, per germline. CDR3 in DNA: TGCGCCAGCAGCCTCAATGGTCCCTTCGCGCCTGAAGCTTTCTTT. It is translated as CASSLNGPFAPEAFF.

The V and J genes are TRBV9 and TRBJ1-1; D gene ambiguous. V lost 0 bases to trimming and J lost 1 base, with 10 bases between them. The CDR3 spans 15 residues. Germline V CDR1 and CDR2: SGDLS, YYNGEE. CDR3 protein: CASSVGALGNTEAFF. The DNA for the CDR3 is TGTGCCAGCAGCGTAGGGGCACTTGGGAACACTGAAGCTTTCTTT.

The chain couples TRBV4-1 to TRBJ2-7; D is perhaps TRBD2 (7 bases). Trimming left V 2 bases short and J 3 bases short, with 23 bases between. In germline, CDR1 is MGHRA, CDR2 YSYEKL. The CDR3 is 18 residues long. The DNA of the CDR3 is TGCGCCAGCAGCCAACAAAGCGGAGGCGGGGGCCGGGACTACGAGCAGTACTTC. It specifies CASSQQSGGGGRDYEQYF.

The gene calls are TRBV15 and TRBJ2-1, with 14 nucleotides matching TRBD2. Trimming removed 8 bases from V and 1 base from J; junction bases left unmatched: 7. The CDR3 has 17 residues. The germline gives CDR1 LNHNV, CDR2 YYDKDF (reference sequence). The DNA for the CDR3 is TGTGCCACCGCCCCTGGGACTAGCGGGAGATCCTACAATGAGCAGTTCTTC. Translation: CATAPGTSGRSYNEQFF.

This clone was counted a single time. The chain links TRBV4-2 to TRBJ2-2; 7 bases align to TRBD2. The CDR3 has 17 amino acids. V trimming: 0 bases; J trimming: 5 bases; junction bases outside the gene matches: 9. CDR1 is LGHNA and CDR2 is YNFKEQ in the germline V gene. The CDR3 loop reads CASSQDWGGDGTGELFF. CDR3 coding DNA: TGTGCCAGCAGCCAAGATTGGGGGGGGGATGGAACCGGGGAGCTGTTTTTT.

J is TRBJ1-4 and V is TRBV30; D might be TRBD1 (5 bases). The V and J ends lost 2 bases and 3 bases respectively, with 13 bases between them. The CDR3 has 15 amino acids. In germline, CDR1 is GTSNPN, CDR2 SVGIG (reference sequence). The CDR3 here is CAWSPPGIANEKLFF. CDR3 coding DNA: TGTGCCTGGAGTCCCCCAGGGATCGCTAATGAAAAACTGTTTTTT.

This chain connects TRBV28 to TRBJ2-1; TRBD1 agrees at 9 bases. Per germline, CDR1 MDHEN and CDR2 SYDVKM. V lost 6 bases to trimming and J lost 3 bases; unmatched junction nucleotides: 12. The CDR3 has 17 residues. CDR3 in amino acids: CASRPTGQGKFYNEQFF. CDR3 nucleotide sequence: TGTGCCAGCAGACCTACGGGACAGGGTAAATTCTACAATGAGCAGTTCTTC.

The rearrangement links TRBV5-6 to TRBJ2-5, with D perhaps matching TRBD1 (6 bases). The germline CDR1 and CDR2 sequences are SGHDT and YYEEEE. The CDR3 is 17 amino acids. V lost 2 bases and J lost 2, with 19 bases in between. CDR3 DNA: TGTGCCAGCAGCTTTAGTTCTGGTGGGGGCCAACAAGAGACCCAGTACTTC. This sequence encodes CASSFSSGGGQQETQYF.

The chain links TRBV6-4 to TRBJ2-5, with TRBD2 as a possible D gene (5 bases). This CDR3 has 13 residues. Trimming stripped 3 bases from V and 13 bases from J, with 18 bases between. In germline, CDR1 is MRHNA, CDR2 SNTAGT. This CDR3 reads CASSEASKTHLYF. CDR3 bases: TGTGCCAGCAGTGAGGCTAGCAAAACCCACCTGTACTTC.

A single count supports this clone. The chain carries TRBV7-3 and TRBJ2-1, with D tentatively TRBD2 (5 bases). V was shortened by 5 bases and J by 9 bases, with 14 bases between the two germline ends. Looked up from germline, CDR1 is SGHTA and CDR2 is FQGTGA. The CDR3 sequence is 13 residues long. CDR3 sequence (DNA): TGTGCCAGCAGCCCGGAAGCTAGCAGTGAGCAGTTCTTC. Translation gives CASSPEASSEQFF.

The rearrangement joins TRBV6-1 to TRBJ2-5, with 9 bases fitting TRBD2. This CDR3 has 15 residues. The V gene's germline CDR1 is MNHNS and CDR2 SASEGT. The J segment lost 5 bases and the V segment lost 5 bases, leaving 9 bases of the junction unmatched. CDR3 protein: CASSPEGTSMETQYF. In DNA form, the CDR3 reads TGTGCCAGCAGTCCCGAGGGGACTAGCATGGAGACCCAGTACTTC.

V and J are TRBV15 and TRBJ2-1, with D possibly being TRBD2 (5 bases). Trimming took off 0 bases at V and 5 bases at J, with 17 bases between the two ends. The CDR3 loop spans 17 amino acids. Per the germline V gene, CDR1 is LNHNV and CDR2 is YYDKDF (reference sequence). The CDR3 loop reads CATSRDRASLSHNEQFF. DNA of the CDR3: TGTGCCACCAGCAGAGATCGGGCTAGCCTTTCGCACAATGAGCAGTTCTTC.

V usage is TRBV9 and J usage is TRBJ2-1; D remains ambiguous. This CDR3 is 13 amino acids long. Trimming cost V 3 bases and J 12 bases, with 16 bases left between them. Germline V gene data show CDR1 as SGDLS and CDR2 as YYNGEE. The CDR3 spells CASSANLGRWQFF. The CDR3 bases are TGTGCCAGCAGCGCTAACCTTGGTCGATGGCAGTTCTTC.

The J gene is TRBJ2-2, the V gene TRBV7-9, with TRBD2 as a possible D gene (5 bases). This CDR3 contains 13 residues. The germline CDR1 and CDR2 sequences are SEHNR and FQNEAQ (reference sequence). V was shortened by 4 bases and J by 4 bases, with 7 bases between the two germline ends. The DNA of the CDR3 is TGTGCCAGCAGCTCAACTAGCACCGGGGAGCTGTTTTTT. Protein product: CASSSTSTGELFF.

This rearrangement joins TRBV5-4 to TRBJ2-7; a weak D match, TRBD1 (6 bases). The ends were cut back, 5 bases at V and 1 base at J, with 13 bases in the middle. The CDR3 has 14 residues. CDR1 is SGHNT, CDR2 YYREEE, per germline (reference sequence). CDR3 residues: CASRSTRGSYEQYF. The CDR3 DNA reads as TGTGCCAGCAGATCCACCAGGGGTTCCTACGAGCAGTACTTC. The full variable domain, with the rest looked up from reference TRBV5-4 and TRBJ2-7, is ETGVTQSPTHLIKTRGQQVTLRCSSQSGHNTVSWYQQALGQGPQFIFQYYREEENGRGNFPPRFSGLQFPNYSSELNVNALELDDSALYLCASRSTRGSYEQYFGPGTRLTVT.

The chain is built from TRBV5-1 and TRBJ1-5; 9 bases map to TRBD1. Germline CDR1 and CDR2: SGHRS and YFSETQ. The CDR3 totals 15 residues. With V trimmed by 0 bases and J by 2 bases, 0 bases remained unmatched. This CDR3 reads CASSLGTGGNQPQHF. CDR3 bases: TGCGCCAGCAGCTTGGGGACAGGGGGCAATCAGCCCCAGCATTTT.

This chain uses TRBV27 with TRBJ2-1, with 10 positions matching TRBD2. Germline CDR1 is MNHEY and CDR2 is SMNVEV (reference sequence). The CDR3 consists of 16 residues. The V and J ends lost 4 bases and 2 bases, in that order; junction bases with no gene match: 5. CDR3 sequence: CASSSLAGGPYNEQFF. The DNA for the CDR3 is TGTGCCAGCAGTTCTTTAGCGGGGGGTCCCTACAATGAGCAGTTCTTC.

The chain employs TRBV28 and TRBJ2-1, with 10 bases aligning to TRBD1. Germline CDR1 and CDR2: MDHEN and SYDVKM. The CDR3 runs 17 residues. V lost 2 bases, J lost 3 bases, and 7 bases stayed unmatched. The CDR3 region has the DNA TGTGCCAGCAGTTTACACCGGGACAGGGGTTTCTACAATGAGCAGTTCTTC. It encodes CASSLHRDRGFYNEQFF.

The chain uses TRBV4-2 and TRBJ2-4; no clear D. The V gene's germline CDR1 is LGHNA and CDR2 YNFKEQ. The CDR3 is 14 amino acids. Trimming took 1 base from V and 7 from J, leaving 11 bases between them. CDR3 in amino acids: CASSQGPAMNIQYF. DNA of the CDR3: TGTGCCAGCAGCCAAGGCCCAGCGATGAACATTCAGTACTTC.

The chain couples TRBV7-3 to TRBJ2-2; 9 bases fit TRBD2. The CDR3 runs to 15 residues. The J segment lost 6 bases and the V segment lost 5 bases, leaving 7 bases of the junction unmatched. The germline V gene has CDR1 SGHTA and CDR2 FQGTGA. The CDR3 DNA follows: TGTGCCAGCAGCGCTAGCGGGGTCGGTCCCGGGGAGCTGTTTTTT. Amino acid sequence: CASSASGVGPGELFF.

This chain uses TRBV28 with TRBJ2-7; TRBD2 aligns across 7 bases. Germline CDR1 reads MDHEN; CDR2 reads SYDVKM. The CDR3 runs 16 residues. Trimming took 5 bases from V and 3 from J; bases not matched to a gene: 13. CDR3: CASSPRWWEGNYEQYF. In DNA, the CDR3 is TGTGCCAGCAGTCCTAGGTGGTGGGAGGGGAACTACGAGCAGTACTTC.